This is a list of T cell receptor beta chains from one sample in a study of post-analysis software for immune sequencing data. One entry per CDR3 protein results from TCRdb running MiXCR on the PCR reads. The data hold approximately 630,000 distinct CDR3 sequences, with roughly three fifths observed a single time. The source material was blood. These receptors originate from a girl aged 2 to 9 with multiple sclerosis. Both conserved end residues are part of each CDR3. Fields, in order: J gene, V gene, clone size, D gene, CDR3 protein, CDR3 DNA. A D gene is named only where the DNA matches it firmly. Not every row has a clone size; where given, it reads once, few, many or a size class.

>TRBJ1-2|TRBV7-2|NA|TRBD1
CASSLEPGQGAPGYTF
TGTGCCAGCAGCTTAGAGCCGGGACAGGGGGCGCCTGGCTACACCTTC
>TRBJ2-7|TRBV29-1|NA|TRBD2
CSVDVPAGQTYEQYF
TGCAGCGTTGATGTTCCAGCGGGGCAAACCTACGAGCAGTACTTC
>TRBJ1-2|TRBV12-3/TRBV12-4|NA|TRBD1
CASSLRGRSSGYTF
TGTGCCAGCAGTTTAAGGGGGCGGAGTAGTGGCTACACCTTC
>TRBJ1-1|TRBV6-1|NA|NA
CASSDPANVNTEAFF
TGTGCCAGCAGTGACCCGGCCAATGTGAACACTGAAGCTTTCTTT
>TRBJ2-7|TRBV7-9|NA|TRBD1
CASSAYDRVPSSSYEQYF
TGTGCCAGCAGCGCATACGACAGGGTCCCCTCAAGCTCCTACGAGCAGTACTTC
>TRBJ2-4|TRBV11-2|NA|NA
CASSLGPGPMAKNIQYF
TGTGCCAGCAGCTTAGGTCCGGGGCCTATGGCCAAAAACATTCAGTACTTC
>TRBJ2-1|TRBV29-1|NA|TRBD2
CSVVGRASGTYNEQFF
TGCAGCGTTGTGGGCCGGGCTAGCGGGACCTACAATGAGCAGTTCTTC
>TRBJ2-3|TRBV12-5|NA|NA
CASGLPRLIASTDTQYF
TGTGCTAGTGGTTTGCCCAGACTGATTGCTAGCACAGATACGCAGTATTTT
>TRBJ2-1|TRBV6-6|NA|NA
CASSYWGGSSYNEQFF
TGTGCCAGCAGTTATTGGGGGGGCAGCTCCTACAATGAGCAGTTCTTC
>TRBJ2-1|TRBV5-1|NA|NA
CASSLRERYNEQFF
TGCGCCAGCAGCTTACGGGAGCGCTACAATGAGCAGTTCTTC
>TRBJ2-1|TRBV4-3|NA|TRBD1
CASSRTLQGASYNEQFF
TGCGCCAGCAGTCGAACACTACAGGGGGCATCTTACAATGAGCAGTTCTTC
>TRBJ2-5|TRBV6-5|NA|NA
CASSYSAGFETQYF
TGTGCCAGCAGTTACTCGGCGGGGTTTGAGACCCAGTACTTC
>TRBJ2-3|TRBV29-1|NA|TRBD2
CSVVLRGGPDTQYF
TGCAGCGTTGTCTTGCGGGGGGGCCCAGATACGCAGTATTTT
>TRBJ2-5|TRBV20-1|NA|NA
CSARGSKGETQYF
TGCAGTGCTAGAGGGTCAAAAGGGGAGACCCAGTACTTC
>TRBJ2-7|TRBV9|NA|NA
CASSPRLGKNEQYF
TGTGCCAGCAGCCCCCGACTAGGAAAAAACGAGCAGTACTTC
>TRBJ1-2|TRBV6-6|NA|TRBD1
CASSYPNPGQGSGYTF
TGTGCCAGCAGTTACCCCAATCCGGGACAGGGCTCTGGCTACACCTTC
>TRBJ2-6|TRBV7-9|few|NA
CASSLKLVYSGANVLTF
TGTGCCAGCAGCTTAAAGCTAGTGTACTCTGGGGCCAACGTCCTGACTTTC
>TRBJ2-5|TRBV10-2|NA|TRBD2
CASRVVGGYQETQYF
TGCGCCAGCAGGGTAGTGGGGGGGTACCAAGAGACCCAGTACTTC
>TRBJ2-5|TRBV5-1|NA|TRBD1
CASSSGTGPLETQYF
TGCGCCAGCAGCTCGGGGACAGGGCCCTTGGAGACCCAGTACTTC
>TRBJ1-1|TRBV18|NA|NA
CASSPNSGDTEAFF
TGTGCCAGCTCACCAAACAGTGGGGACACTGAAGCTTTCTTT
>TRBJ1-1|TRBV5-1|NA|NA
CASSWAGQSDQAFF
TGCGCCAGCAGCTGGGCCGGGCAGTCGGACCAAGCTTTCTTT
>TRBJ2-1|TRBV12-3/TRBV12-4|NA|NA
CASSSRWPKGGNEQFF
TGTGCCAGCAGTTCAAGGTGGCCTAAAGGAGGTAATGAGCAGTTCTTC
>TRBJ2-4|TRBV20-1|NA|NA
CSARRDTSRRGSKNIQYF
TGCAGTGCTAGAAGAGACACCTCCCGCCGGGGGTCCAAAAACATTCAGTACTTC
>TRBJ2-1|TRBV6-5|NA|TRBD1
CASSSYSGTAYNEQFF
TGTGCCAGCAGTTCCTACTCCGGGACAGCTTACAATGAGCAGTTCTTC
>TRBJ2-1|TRBV7-2|NA|TRBD2
CASSLEWSGGTGQFF
TGTGCCAGCAGCTTAGAATGGTCCGGGGGGACCGGGCAGTTCTTC
>TRBJ2-2|TRBV4-2|NA|NA
CASSSRDLKNTGELFF
TGTGCCAGCAGCTCACGGGACTTAAAGAACACCGGGGAGCTGTTTTTT
>TRBJ2-1|TRBV6-1|NA|NA
CASSGQLLETQFF
TGTGCCAGCAGTGGACAGCTTTTAGAGACCCAGTTCTTC
>TRBJ2-1|TRBV5-1|few|NA
CASSLVPAGNEQFF
TGCGCCAGCAGCTTGGTACCGGCGGGCAATGAGCAGTTCTTC
>TRBJ2-7|TRBV25-1|NA|NA
CASSEWPGKSYEQYF
TGTGCCAGCAGTGAATGGCCGGGAAAATCCTACGAGCAGTACTTC
>TRBJ2-7|TRBV6-5|NA|NA
CASRPLRDEAYEQYF
TGTGCCAGCAGACCTCTCCGGGACGAAGCCTACGAGCAGTACTTC
>TRBJ2-1|TRBV6-2/TRBV6-3|few|NA
CASRDPGSSYNEQFF
TGTGCCAGCAGAGACCCAGGAAGCTCCTACAATGAGCAGTTCTTC
>TRBJ2-3|TRBV4-3|NA|NA
CASSQAKADTQYF
TGCGCCAGCAGCCAAGCGAAGGCAGATACGCAGTATTTT
>TRBJ2-1|TRBV9|NA|TRBD1
CASSGGQLNEQFF
TGTGCCAGCAGCGGGGGACAGCTCAATGAGCAGTTCTTC
>TRBJ2-1|TRBV20-1|few|NA
CSATVYNEQFF
TGCAGTGCTACGGTCTACAATGAGCAGTTCTTC
>TRBJ2-1|TRBV2|NA|NA
CASSESLSNEQFF
TGTGCCAGCAGTGAGTCTCTATCCAATGAGCAGTTCTTC
>TRBJ1-2|TRBV7-2|NA|NA
CASSLGLTSALNYGYTF
TGTGCCAGCAGCTTGGGTCTCACCTCCGCATTAAACTATGGCTACACCTTC
>TRBJ2-1|TRBV15|few|TRBD2
CATSGAGGLFSYNEQFF
TGTGCCACCAGCGGAGCGGGGGGTCTTTTTTCCTACAATGAGCAGTTCTTC
>TRBJ2-1|TRBV27|few|TRBD2
CASTIGASGSSSYNEQFF
TGTGCCAGCACAATAGGGGCTAGCGGGTCCAGCTCCTACAATGAGCAGTTCTTC
>TRBJ1-2|TRBV27|NA|NA
CASSLSRTKNYGYTF
TGTGCCAGCAGTTTATCTCGGACAAAAAACTATGGCTACACCTTC
>TRBJ2-1|TRBV7-2|few|TRBD2
CASSLVAGGVSPEQFF
TGTGCCAGCAGCTTAGTAGCGGGGGGCGTAAGCCCAGAGCAGTTCTTC
>TRBJ1-2|TRBV7-9|few|NA
CASSPGGYTF
TGTGCCAGCAGCCCCGGCGGCTACACCTTC
>TRBJ2-4|TRBV29-1|NA|TRBD2
CSVVPRGLAGLENIQYF
TGCAGCGTTGTCCCCCGGGGACTAGCGGGATTAGAAAACATTCAGTACTTC
>TRBJ2-3|TRBV10-1|few|TRBD2
CASSESLAGGTDTQYF
TGCGCCAGCAGTGAGTCCTTAGCGGGAGGGACAGATACGCAGTATTTT
>TRBJ2-4|TRBV12-3/TRBV12-4|few|NA
CASSLGNIQYF
TGTGCCAGCAGTTTGGGAAACATTCAGTACTTC
>TRBJ1-5|TRBV27|NA|NA
CASGRYQPQHF
TGTGCCAGCGGCAGATATCAGCCCCAGCATTTT
>TRBJ2-7|TRBV3-1|NA|TRBD1
CASSQVRTGDPPFSYEQYF
TGTGCCAGCAGCCAAGTAAGGACAGGGGACCCTCCATTCTCCTACGAGCAGTACTTC
>TRBJ2-3|TRBV24-1|NA|NA
CATSDFRQTPDTQYF
TGTGCCACCAGTGATTTCAGGCAAACACCAGATACGCAGTATTTT
>TRBJ2-1|TRBV6-4|NA|NA
CASSDGPNEQFF
TGTGCCAGCAGTGACGGACCCAATGAGCAGTTCTTC
>TRBJ2-1|TRBV12-5|NA|TRBD2
CASGNSGSNEQFF
TGTGCTAGTGGTAATAGCGGGAGTAATGAGCAGTTCTTC
>TRBJ2-7|TRBV20-1|NA|TRBD2
CSARDGNRAGVAEQYF
TGCAGTGCTAGAGATGGTAACCGGGCGGGAGTTGCCGAGCAGTACTTC
>TRBJ2-1|TRBV11-2|NA|NA
CTSSPRSHEQFF
TGTACCAGCAGCCCACGGAGTCATGAGCAGTTCTTC
>TRBJ2-1|TRBV9|NA|TRBD1
CASSSGPGRDRVGNEQFF
TGTGCCAGCAGCTCAGGCCCTGGGCGGGACAGGGTAGGCAATGAGCAGTTCTTC
>TRBJ1-2|TRBV29-1|few|NA
CSVRRVGGSDYTF
TGCAGCGTCCGAAGGGTCGGGGGTTCGGACTACACCTTC
>TRBJ1-1|TRBV20-1|NA|TRBD1
CSARQGTSEAFF
TGCAGTGCCAGACAGGGAACTAGTGAAGCTTTCTTT
>TRBJ2-5|TRBV11-2|few|NA
CASSQPGVSETQYF
TGTGCCAGCAGCCAACCAGGGGTGTCGGAGACCCAGTACTTC
>TRBJ1-1|TRBV12-3/TRBV12-4|NA|TRBD1
CASSKTGATEAFF
TGTGCCAGCAGCAAAACAGGGGCGACTGAAGCTTTCTTT
>TRBJ1-2|TRBV5-1|NA|NA
CASSTLTGDYGYTF
TGCGCCAGCAGCACCTTGACTGGGGACTATGGCTACACCTTC
>TRBJ2-7|TRBV6-1|NA|NA
CASSGRQNHDEQYF
TGTGCCAGCAGTGGCCGACAGAACCACGACGAGCAGTACTTC
>TRBJ2-3|TRBV6-6|few|TRBD2
CASLSGGADTQYF
TGTGCCAGCCTTAGCGGGGGGGCAGATACGCAGTATTTT
>TRBJ2-5|TRBV6-2/TRBV6-3|NA|NA
CASSYGGFVETQYF
TGTGCCAGCAGTTACGGAGGGTTTGTTGAGACCCAGTACTTC